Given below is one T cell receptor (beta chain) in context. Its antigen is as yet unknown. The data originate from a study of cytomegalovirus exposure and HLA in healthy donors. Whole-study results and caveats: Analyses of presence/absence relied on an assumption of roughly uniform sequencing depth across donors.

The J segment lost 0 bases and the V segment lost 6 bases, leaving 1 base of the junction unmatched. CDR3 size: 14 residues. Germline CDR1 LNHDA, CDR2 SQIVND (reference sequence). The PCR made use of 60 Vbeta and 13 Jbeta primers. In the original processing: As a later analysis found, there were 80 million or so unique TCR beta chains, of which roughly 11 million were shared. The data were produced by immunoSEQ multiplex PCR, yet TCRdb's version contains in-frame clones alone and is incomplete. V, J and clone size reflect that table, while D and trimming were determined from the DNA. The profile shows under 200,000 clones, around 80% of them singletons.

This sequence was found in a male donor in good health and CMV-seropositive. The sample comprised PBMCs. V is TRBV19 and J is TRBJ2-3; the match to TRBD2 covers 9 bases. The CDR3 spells CASSLAGSTDTQYF. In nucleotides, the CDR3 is TGTGCCAGTAGCCTAGCGGGAAGCACAGATACGCAGTATTTT.